This T cell receptor (beta chain) was captured in a study of tumor-infiltrating lymphocytes in primary liver carcinoma. Study-wide background: The patients had histopathologically diagnosed primary liver carcinoma, and their disease was treated by surgical resection.

The study's findings and limits: The study used bulk unsorted samples and so did not compare CD4+ and CD8+ repertoires. The study found a significantly higher top-250-clone fraction in tumors than in blood (p = 0.039).

The input was 500 ng total RNA; TCR beta cDNA was made from it with a constant-region primer. Investigators got TCR beta libraries out of three nested multiplex PCR rounds, done with slightly modified ARM-PCR. The first two PCR rounds used TRBV1-TRBV30 primers with a Cbeta primer, roughly 10 cycles each. TCRdb passed the multiplex PCR reads through MiXCR, listing each CDR3 protein once. The repertoire holds around 330,000 distinct CDR3 sequences, with around three fifths as singletons. Of note for this clonotype: Its cognate antigen is unknown. The junction does not match germline at one end; this may be a read error.

The blood RNA (from unsorted whole blood) was obtained, and germline DNA was also extracted. The CDR3 is made up of 15 amino acids. The chain is built from TRBV12-3 or TRBV12-4 and TRBJ1-2; D gene uncertain. This sequence originates from a woman in her twenties or thirties with primary liver carcinoma and hepatitis B virus infection. The sample was peripheral blood. Written as DNA, the CDR3 is TGTGCCAGCACCTCCCGGCGGGCAGTCAACTATGACTACACCTTC. Translated: CASTSRRAVNYDYTF.